The present T cell receptor beta chain was sequenced within a study of blood T cell repertoires in COVID-19. Study overall: Samples of COVID-19 (acute and convalescent) were obtained from the United States, Italy and Spain. PBMCs, B-cell-depleted T cells, or T cells were the source of the cDNA or gDNA that made up the material.

This CDR3 has 13 amino acids. CDR1 is SEHNR and CDR2 is FQNEAQ in the germline V gene (reference sequence). V shed 5 bases and J 7 bases; nucleotides not matched to a gene: 7. How the authors handled the data: Amplification with reference gene primers provided the estimates of nucleated cell counts. The protocol was immunoSEQ multiplex PCR, while the TCRdb copy is restricted to in-frame clones and leaves out a portion. V and J calls and clone size are given by that table; D and trimming were obtained from the DNA. The sample yields some 240,000 clones, 82% seen once. The receptor was derived from a woman aged 55 to 70 with active or convalescent COVID-19. Sequencing was carried out using peripheral blood. This chain uses TRBV7-9 with TRBJ1-2; TRBD1 aligns across 7 bases. Written as DNA, the CDR3 is TGTGCCAGCAGCCCAGACAGGGTGTCTGGCTACACCTTC. It codes for CASSPDRVSGYTF.